The clone carrying this T cell receptor beta chain showed up just once. This record belongs to a study of T cell responses to AZD1222 COVID-19 vaccine. Clones were sequenced by immunoSEQ multiplex PCR, and TCRdb holds only the in-frame ones, with some missing. The sample has 150,000 or so clones, 70% to 90% seen once. V gave up 5 bases and J gave up 6 bases; unmatched junction bases: 15. This CDR3 is 16 amino acids long. CDR1 is SGHVS and CDR2 is FQNEAQ in the germline V gene. This TCR was recovered from an adult in good health. The source was peripheral blood, collected on day 0 of MenACWY control vaccination. The rearrangement uses TRBV7-8 and TRBJ2-7, with TRBD1 matching over 8 bases. CDR3 residues: CASSPLVEFRGREQYF. CDR3 in DNA: TGTGCCAGCAGCCCATTAGTCGAGTTCAGGGGGCGCGAGCAGTACTTC.